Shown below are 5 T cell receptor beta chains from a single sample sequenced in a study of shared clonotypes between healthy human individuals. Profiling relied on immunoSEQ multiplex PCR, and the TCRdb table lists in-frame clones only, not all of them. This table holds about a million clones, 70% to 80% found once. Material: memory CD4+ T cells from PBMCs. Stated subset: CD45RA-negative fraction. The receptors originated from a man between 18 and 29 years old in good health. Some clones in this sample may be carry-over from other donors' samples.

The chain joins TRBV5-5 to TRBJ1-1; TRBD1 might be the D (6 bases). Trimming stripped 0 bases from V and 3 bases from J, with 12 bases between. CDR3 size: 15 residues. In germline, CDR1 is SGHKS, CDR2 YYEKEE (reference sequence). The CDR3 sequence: CASSLVPQGHTEAFF. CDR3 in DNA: TGTGCCAGCAGCTTGGTCCCCCAGGGGCACACTGAAGCTTTCTTT.

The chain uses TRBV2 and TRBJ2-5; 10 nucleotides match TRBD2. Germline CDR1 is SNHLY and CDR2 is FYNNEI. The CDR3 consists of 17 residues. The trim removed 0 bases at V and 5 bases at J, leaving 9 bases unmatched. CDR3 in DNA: TGTGCCAGCAGTGAAGCGGCCAGCGGGGGGGCCTGGGAGACCCAGTACTTC. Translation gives CASSEAASGGAWETQYF.

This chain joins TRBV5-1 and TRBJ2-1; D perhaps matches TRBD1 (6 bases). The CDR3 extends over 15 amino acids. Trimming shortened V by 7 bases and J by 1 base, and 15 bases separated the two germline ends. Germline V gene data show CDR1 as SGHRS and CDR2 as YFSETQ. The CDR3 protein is CASARAGESYNEQFF. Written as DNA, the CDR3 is TGCGCCAGCGCGCGGGCAGGGGAGTCCTACAATGAGCAGTTCTTC.

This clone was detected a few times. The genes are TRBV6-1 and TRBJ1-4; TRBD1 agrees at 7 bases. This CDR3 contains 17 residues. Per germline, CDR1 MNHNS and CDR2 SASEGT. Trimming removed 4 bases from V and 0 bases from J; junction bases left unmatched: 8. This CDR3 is CASSGRDRSATNEKLFF. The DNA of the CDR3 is TGTGCCAGCAGTGGACGGGACAGATCCGCAACTAATGAAAAACTGTTTTTT.

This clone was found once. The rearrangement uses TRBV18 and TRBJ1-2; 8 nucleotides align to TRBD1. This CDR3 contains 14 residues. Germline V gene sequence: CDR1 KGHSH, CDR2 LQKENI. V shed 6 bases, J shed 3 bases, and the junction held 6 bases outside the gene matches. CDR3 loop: CASSRAGGDYGYTF. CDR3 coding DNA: TGTGCCAGCTCGCGGGCAGGGGGCGACTATGGCTACACCTTC.